The 29 T cell receptor beta chains below come from one sample, sequenced in a study of CD8+CD57+ T cells in acquired aplastic anemia (dated by TCRdb to the late 2010s). The patients picked for sequencing were ones in whom flow cytometry had shown an expansion of CD8+CD57+ cells. TCRdb names Illumina HiSeq 2000 as the instrument used. Genomic DNA served as template for TCR beta VDJ combination and CDR3 sequence profiling. The public reads were reanalyzed by TCRdb: fastp trimming at Q25, MiXCR alignment, in-frame beta chains only. For every CDR3 protein sequence, its rows merge into one entry that carries the most common genes and DNA. This sample has some 160,000 distinct CDR3 sequences in its table, and approximately 51% of those were observed once. In total, the top ten clones hold 2.5% to 4% of the sample. The sequencing input was sorted CD4+, CD8+, or CD8+CD57+ T cells (not recorded which) from PBMCs. The receptors were gathered from a human donor with aplastic anemia.

This clonotype showed up many times. This rearrangement joins TRBV7-9 to TRBJ1-6; 9 nucleotides line up with TRBD1. The ends lost 1 base at V and 7 bases at J; junction bases unmatched: 2. The length of the CDR3 is 15 residues. Germline CDR1 is SEHNR and CDR2 is FQNEAQ (reference sequence). As DNA, the CDR3 is TGTGCCAGCAGCTTAGGGACAGGGGTGAATTCACCCCTCCACTTT. Amino acid sequence: CASSLGTGVNSPLHF.

The rearrangement joins TRBV7-6 to TRBJ1-2, with D unresolved. V gave up 3 bases and J gave up 4 bases, with 9 bases separating them. The germline V gene encodes CDR1 SGHVS and CDR2 FNYEAQ. This CDR3 has 13 amino acids. CDR3 nucleotide sequence: TGTGCCAGCAGCTTGCCGGGAACCTATGGCTACACCTTC. It specifies CASSLPGTYGYTF.

This clonotype was recorded only once. This chain connects TRBV29-1 to TRBJ2-1; no clear D. The CDR3 is made up of 12 amino acids. Germline lookup yields CDR1 SQVTM and CDR2 ANQGSEA. The V end lost 4 bases, the J end lost 6 bases, and 10 bases lay between the germline ends. In nucleotides, the CDR3 is TGCAGCGTTGGCCCGGGTTTCAATGAGCAGTTCTTC. This sequence encodes CSVGPGFNEQFF.

The CDR3 here is CASSLGQVSGANVLTF. CDR3 sequence (DNA): TGTGCCAGCAGCTTAGGACAGGTCTCTGGGGCCAACGTCCTGACTTTC. The chain has TRBV5-8 and TRBJ2-6; 7 bases line up with TRBD1. This CDR3 is built from 16 residues. V trimming: 2 bases; J trimming: 0 bases; junction bases outside the gene matches: 2. CDR1 and CDR2 from the germline V gene are SGHTS and YDEGEE.

Ten or more counts support this clonotype. The chain carries TRBV9 and TRBJ1-6; the D is unclear. The germline V and J ends were trimmed by 0 bases and 4 bases, with 5 bases remaining between them. This CDR3 has 14 residues. CDR1 and CDR2 (germline): SGDLS, YYNGEE. The DNA for the CDR3 is TGTGCCAGCAGCGTAGAGGGATATAATTCACCCCTCCACTTT. Its protein is CASSVEGYNSPLHF.

The genes are TRBV5-1 and TRBJ1-2; TRBD1 is a possible D gene (6 bases). The V end was cut by 0 bases, the J end by 7 bases, with 13 bases between. In germline, CDR1 is SGHRS, CDR2 YFSETQ. The CDR3 runs 14 residues. CDR3 protein: CASSLAHGGGGYTF. In DNA, the CDR3 is TGCGCCAGCAGCTTGGCACACGGGGGCGGTGGCTACACCTTC.

This chain links TRBV6-1 with TRBJ2-5, with a tentative D call TRBD1 (6 bases). The germline V and J ends were trimmed by 8 bases and 5 bases, with 18 bases remaining between them. The CDR3 has 14 amino acids. Germline values: CDR1 MNHNS, CDR2 SASEGT. The CDR3 here is CASLGQTNVETQYF. CDR3 DNA: TGTGCCAGCCTCGGACAGACAAATGTGGAGACCCAGTACTTC.

The V call is TRBV29-1, the J call TRBJ2-5; 7 bases match TRBD2. CDR1 and CDR2 from the germline V gene are SQVTM and ANQGSEA. The CDR3 is 13 residues long. V trimming: 7 bases; J trimming: 1 base; junction bases outside the gene matches: 6. The CDR3 DNA reads TGCAGCGCCGGGGGGTACGGCCAAGAGACCCAGTACTTC. Translating gives CSAGGYGQETQYF.

This clonotype was recorded at least ten times. The chain recombines TRBV2 with TRBJ2-7; 10 bases match TRBD1. J lost 5 bases, V lost 8 bases, and 6 bases had no gene match. Germline values: CDR1 SNHLY, CDR2 FYNNEI. The CDR3 length is 13 residues. CDR3 DNA sequence: TGTGCCAGCCGAGGGACAGGGGCGAACGAGCAGTACGTC. Its protein is CASRGTGANEQYV.

Ten or more counts support this clonotype. The J gene is TRBJ1-2, the V gene TRBV3-1; D is uncertain. Germline-derived CDR1 and CDR2 are LGHDT and YNNKEL (reference sequence). CDR3 length equals 11 residues. Trimming pared 0 bases from V and 8 bases from J, leaving 4 bases between. The CDR3 protein is CASSQDKGYTF. The CDR3 DNA reads TGTGCCAGCAGCCAAGATAAGGGCTACACCTTC.

The chain has TRBV29-1 and TRBJ2-2; TRBD1 might be the D (6 bases). Germline CDR1 and CDR2: SQVTM and ANQGSEA. This CDR3 spans 15 amino acids. With 2 bases removed from V and 4 bases from J, the gap between germline ends came to 14 bases. CDR3 protein: CSVEYRTDSTGELFF. The CDR3 DNA reads as TGCAGCGTTGAATACCGGACAGATTCCACCGGGGAGCTGTTTTTT.

As to this clonotype: This may stem from a read error, because a much larger clone lies one nucleotide away. This chain joins TRBV10-3 and TRBJ1-2, with D possibly matching TRBD1 (5 bases). V shed 5 bases and J shed 1 base, with 8 bases lying between them. Germline V gene data show CDR1 as ENHRY and CDR2 as SYGVKD. The CDR3 has 13 amino acids. The CDR3: CAISMTVNYGYTF. DNA for the CDR3: TGTGCCATCAGTATGACAGTTAACTATGGCTACACCTTC.

The chain has TRBV20-1 and TRBJ2-3, with 9 bases aligning to TRBD1. The CDR3 contains 16 residues. Germline values: CDR1 DFQATT, CDR2 SNEGSKA (reference sequence). V was clipped by 0 bases and J by 0 bases; unmatched bases: 4. As DNA, the CDR3 is TGCAGTGCTAGAGATCGGGACAGGGCAAGCACAGATACGCAGTATTTT. Translated: CSARDRDRASTDTQYF.

Worth noting for this clonotype: This could be a read error, since a much larger clone is one nucleotide away. CDR3 residues: CASSTGTSGRGDEQFF. The CDR3 nucleotides read TGTGCCAGTAGTACAGGGACTAGCGGGAGGGGTGATGAGCAGTTCTTC. This chain connects TRBV19 to TRBJ2-1, with 16 positions matching TRBD2. Per germline, CDR1 LNHDA and CDR2 SQIVND (reference sequence). The trim removed 4 bases at V and 8 bases at J, leaving 5 bases unmatched. The CDR3 has 16 residues. Full variable domain (rest looked up from reference TRBV19 and TRBJ2-1): DGGITQSPKYLFRKEGQNVTLSCEQNLNHDAMYWYRQDPGQGLRLIYYSQIVNDFQKGDIAEGYSVSREKKESFPLTVTSAQKNPTAFYLCASSTGTSGRGDEQFFGPGTRLTVL.

This rearrangement joins TRBV10-3 to TRBJ1-2, with 7 bases identical to TRBD1. Trimming at V came to 2 bases and at J to 12 bases, leaving 12 bases not matched to a gene. CDR1 and CDR2 (germline): ENHRY, SYGVKD. The CDR3 is made up of 14 amino acids. The CDR3 loop is CAISETGVSSGNTF. CDR3 coding DNA: TGTGCCATCAGTGAGACAGGGGTCAGCTCTGGAAACACCTTC.

The J gene is TRBJ2-5, the V gene TRBV24-1; D not certain. Germline loops: CDR1 KGHDR, CDR2 SFDVKD. Between the trimmed V and J ends, which lost 5 bases and 1 base, there was a span of 7 bases. The CDR3 totals 13 residues. CDR3 residues: CATSGPGQETQYF. The CDR3 coding sequence is TGTGCCACCAGTGGGCCGGGCCAAGAGACCCAGTACTTC.

V is TRBV7-3 and J is TRBJ2-7; 7 bases are a match to TRBD1. Germline V gene data show CDR1 as SGHTA and CDR2 as FQGTGA. V shed 2 bases, J shed 6 bases, and the junction held 4 bases outside the gene matches. The CDR3 sequence is 13 residues long. CDR3 loop: CASSLRQGGEQYV. CDR3 bases: TGTGCCAGCAGCTTACGACAGGGTGGCGAGCAGTACGTC.

The J gene is TRBJ2-5, the V gene TRBV7-2, with D possibly matching TRBD2 (6 bases). V was pared by 3 bases and J by 2 bases, with 16 bases between. This CDR3 comprises 16 residues. The germline V gene encodes CDR1 SGHTA and CDR2 FQGNSA. CDR3 in amino acids: CASSLSAGPAQETQYF. The CDR3 DNA is TGTGCCAGCAGCTTGAGTGCGGGGCCTGCTCAAGAGACCCAGTACTTC.

The V call is TRBV9, the J call TRBJ2-5; 13 nucleotides align to TRBD2. J lost 3 bases, V lost 7 bases, and 9 bases had no gene match. There are 16 residues in the CDR3. Germline loops: CDR1 SGDLS, CDR2 YYNGEE. This CDR3 is CASSPRLAGGKETQYF. CDR3 sequence (DNA): TGTGCCAGCTCACCACGACTAGCGGGGGGAAAAGAGACCCAGTACTTC.

In this sample, this clonotype turned up once. This chain uses TRBV29-1 with TRBJ2-7, with a possible D match to TRBD1 (5 bases). The ends were cut back, 4 bases at V and 9 bases at J, with 16 bases in the middle. Germline loops: CDR1 SQVTM, CDR2 ANQGSEA. CDR3 size: 12 residues. The CDR3, as DNA: TGCAGCGTTGTTCGGCAGGGTGTAGCGCAGTACTTC. This encodes CSVVRQGVAQYF.

This clonotype was observed many times. This chain links TRBV5-4 with TRBJ1-1; D not certain. CDR1 is SGHNT and CDR2 is YYREEE in the germline V gene (reference sequence). V was cut by 4 bases and J by 4 bases, with 8 bases left in between. CDR3 length: 12 amino acids. In DNA form, the CDR3 reads TGTGCCAGCAGCCGGGCCGGCACTGAAGCTTTCTTT. Translation: CASSRAGTEAFF.

The chain links TRBV7-2 to TRBJ1-5; TRBD1 is a possible D gene (6 bases). The germline CDR1 and CDR2 sequences are SGHTA and FQGNSA. The CDR3 runs to 14 residues. Trimming removed 5 bases at V and 6 bases at J, with 14 bases between. CDR3 loop: CASSPDDRFQPQHF. The CDR3 bases are TGTGCCAGCAGCCCAGACGACAGGTTTCAGCCCCAGCATTTT.

The chain recombines TRBV2 with TRBJ1-1; D gene ambiguous. Per the germline V gene, CDR1 is SNHLY and CDR2 is FYNNEI. The V end was cut by 3 bases, the J end by 2 bases, with 10 bases between. CDR3 size: 14 residues. The CDR3 sequence: CASSEGRSNTEAFF. The CDR3 region has the DNA TGTGCCAGCAGTGAGGGGAGGAGTAACACTGAAGCTTTCTTT. Combining the CDR3 with reference TRBV2 and TRBJ1-1 gives the whole variable domain EPEVTQTPSHQVTQMGQEVILRCVPISNHLYFYWYRQILGQKVEFLVSFYNNEISEKSEIFDDQFSVERPDGSNFTLKIRSTKLEDSAMYFCASSEGRSNTEAFFGQGTRLTVV.

Points on this clonotype: A read error may explain this, as a much larger clone is one base away. The V gene is TRBV5-1, the J gene TRBJ1-4; D might be TRBD1 (6 bases). CDR3 length: 15 residues. Per the germline V gene, CDR1 is SGHRS and CDR2 is YFSETQ. The CDR3 DNA reads TGCGCCAGCAGCTCCACAGGGACAACTAATGAAAAACTGTGTTTT. Protein product: CASSSTGTTNEKLCF.

About this clonotype itself: The conserved closing phenylalanine or tryptophan is absent in this CDR3, likely reflecting a read error. V usage is TRBV20-1 and J usage is TRBJ2-3, with 10 bases fitting TRBD1. CDR1 and CDR2 (germline): DFQATT, SNEGSKA (reference sequence). The CDR3 is made up of 14 amino acids. V trimming: 4 bases; J trimming: 2 bases; junction bases outside the gene matches: 3. CDR3 region: CSATGTGDTDTQYS. CDR3 coding DNA: TGCAGTGCTACCGGGACAGGGGACACAGATACGCAGTATTCT.

V is TRBV25-1 and J is TRBJ2-1; 8 bases align to TRBD2. Unmatched junction bases numbered 5, after V lost 4 bases and J lost 3 bases. The CDR3 spans 15 residues. The germline V gene has CDR1 MGHDK and CDR2 SYGVNS. Written as DNA, the CDR3 is TGTGCCAGCAGTGCTCCGGGACTAGACTACAATGAGCAGTTCTTC. Its protein product is CASSAPGLDYNEQFF.

Only a few counts were recorded for this clonotype. The chain joins TRBV6-2 or TRBV6-3 to TRBJ1-4, with D possibly being TRBD1 (6 bases). Trimming stripped 5 bases from V and 0 bases from J, with 13 bases between. Germline CDR1 and CDR2: MNHEY and SVGEGT. The CDR3 is 16 residues long. For the CDR3, the DNA is TGTGCCAGCAGTCCCCCGGGGGCTTCAACTAATGAAAAACTGTTTTTT. Translation: CASSPPGASTNEKLFF.

The chain links TRBV18 to TRBJ1-2; D perhaps matches TRBD1 (5 bases). Germline CDR1 is KGHSH and CDR2 is LQKENI. V was cut by 6 bases and J by 2 bases, with 13 bases left in between. The CDR3 has 14 residues. CDR3 region: CASSTGRGNYGYTF. Written as DNA, the CDR3 is TGTGCCAGCTCCACCGGTCGGGGGAACTATGGCTACACCTTC.

This rearrangement joins TRBV24-1 to TRBJ2-5; D is perhaps TRBD2 (7 bases). The CDR3 has 13 residues. Germline V CDR1 and CDR2: KGHDR, SFDVKD. V shed 9 bases and J shed 5 bases, with 15 bases lying between them. This CDR3 is CATDRGAGETQYF. CDR3 bases: TGTGCCACCGACCGGGGGGCCGGGGAGACCCAGTACTTC.